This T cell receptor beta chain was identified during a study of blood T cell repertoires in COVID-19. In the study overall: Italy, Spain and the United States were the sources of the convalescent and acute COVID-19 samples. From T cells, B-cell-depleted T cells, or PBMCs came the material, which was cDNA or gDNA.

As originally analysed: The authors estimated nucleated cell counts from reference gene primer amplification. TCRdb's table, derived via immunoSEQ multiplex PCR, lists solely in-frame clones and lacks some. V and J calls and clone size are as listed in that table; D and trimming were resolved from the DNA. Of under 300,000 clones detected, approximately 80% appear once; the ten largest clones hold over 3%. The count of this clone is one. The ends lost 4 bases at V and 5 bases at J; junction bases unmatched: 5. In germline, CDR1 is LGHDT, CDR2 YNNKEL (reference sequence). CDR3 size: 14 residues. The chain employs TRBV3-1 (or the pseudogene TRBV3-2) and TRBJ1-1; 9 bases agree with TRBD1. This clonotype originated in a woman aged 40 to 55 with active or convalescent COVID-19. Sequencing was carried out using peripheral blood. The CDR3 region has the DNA TGTGCCAGCAGCCTCCGGGACAGGGTGACTGAAGCTTTCTTT. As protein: CASSLRDRVTEAFF.